This T cell receptor beta chain was sequenced for a study of cytomegalovirus exposure and HLA in healthy donors (dated 2017 in TCRdb). Turning to the overall study: In an earlier analysis of roughly 500 of the donors, 250 to 350 Gb of sequence data and approximately 100 million unique TCR beta sequences from roughly 200 million T cells were reported. Along with the roughly 670-subject first cohort, a separate validation cohort of about 110 different subjects was used. Class I and class II HLA loci were covered by the typing at four-digit resolution. High-throughput TCR immunosequencing, statistical association of individual TCRs with disease status, and machine learning were combined to predict cytomegalovirus infection status. Of the roughly 400 genotyped donors, approximately 82% fell in the genetic ancestry cluster associated with self-reported Caucasian donors. Rather than drawing on any new phenotypic data, the later analysis identified candidate immune exposures from TCR beta sequences and the way those sequences occurred across donors. The number of typed donors differed by locus: about 629-640 for A, B, C, DRB1 and DQB1; some 540 for DQA1; 606 for DPA1; and roughly 450 for DPB1. A later analysis re-analyzed previously published TCR beta repertoires from 550 to 700 donors and added high-resolution HLA genotyping to study TCR occurrence patterns. Five DR-DQ haplotypes were treated as single units for association and clustering because of strong linkage in the cohort. The study used immunosequencing to profile the T cell repertoires of more than 650 subjects and linked those repertoires to cytomegalovirus serostatus. Every discovery cohort repertoire had been produced on one sequencing platform. Among a few hundred genotyped donors of the cohort, an average of about 240,000 unique TCR beta nucleotide sequences were sequenced per donor, roughly a sixth of them non-productive. The aim of the study was to test whether cataloging public T cell receptors could identify signatures of past pathogen exposure. Genome-wide SNP genotypes for about 65% of the roughly 700 donors were used in a later genetic analysis, which treated that subset as a discovery cohort. An earlier analysis of 500 to 650 of the donors applied high-throughput TCR beta sequencing to assess whether each TCR beta V gene segment acted as functional or pseudogenic. An early release covering approximately 600 HLA-typed donors comprised about 300 gigabases of sequencing data and 85 million to 100 million unique TCR sequences. Alongside the repertoire data, information on donor age, sex, ethnicity and CMV serostatus was compiled. On the study overall, not on this receptor specifically: The sequencing pipeline was judged likely to have produced a cluster of highly shared sequence variants as a technical artifact. In both the original and validation cohorts, the classifier was reported to diagnose cytomegalovirus status with high specificity and sensitivity. In an earlier analysis of fewer than 750 of the donors, most TCR beta V segments were observed in productive rearrangements about 87% or about 30% of the time, broadly matching IMGT annotations. Specific HLA alleles were associated with roughly 17,000 TCR beta sequences at a false discovery rate of 0.05 in a later analysis. Several of the top co-occurrence clusters appeared to be linked to parvovirus B19, influenza, CMV and Epstein-Barr virus, according to a later analysis. Because counts were too low, seventeen rarely observed V segments, including chromosome 9 orphons, were left out of the earlier analysis of 500 to 750 of the donors. In a later analysis, the rate of TCR association differed among HLA loci, with DRB1 alleles having the most associated TCRs and HLA-C alleles having the fewest. Assigning TCR associations to individual alleles was difficult when HLA alleles, especially DR and DQ, strongly co-occurred. Only TCR beta chains were sequenced in this cohort, and the absence of alpha or paired-chain data limited detectable features. A later genetic analysis associated a missense DCLRE1C variant with V-gene and J-gene trimming of TCR beta chains, and an independent cohort replicated the association. Some IMGT-functional V segments, including TRBV6-2 and TRBV6-3, could not be distinguished by the 87-base-pair reads and were therefore excluded. Correlated functional status among segregating V segments might be attributable to linkage disequilibrium, but an unknown experimental factor could not be ruled out. It was suggested by the authors that the approach could potentially be generalized to other disease states and immunological phenotypes. Immune exposure information for the cohort was limited to CMV serostatus. In a later genetic analysis, fewer N-insertions in productive TCRs were reported among donors in an Asian-associated ancestry cluster than the roughly 710-donor mean. Because HLA typing was unavailable for some donors at each locus, only the typed subset was used in association tests. In a later analysis, HLA-associated TCR beta chains were found to be more clonally expanded and to have lower generation probabilities than equally common non-associated chains. Most TCR sequences were seen in very few donors, while some public TCRs were found in many individuals. A few of the identified cytomegalovirus-associated TCR beta chains were confirmed in vitro to be specific for cytomegalovirus antigens. According to a later analysis, most CMV-associated TCR beta chains appeared to be HLA-restricted, and the HLA associations seemed to be driven largely by CMV exposure. The study gave a list of 150 to 200 TCR beta chains associated with cytomegalovirus. A further reported finding was that TCR beta sequences accurately predicted the HLA-A and HLA-B alleles for most subjects in the first cohort. Presence/absence analyses assumed roughly uniform sequencing depth across donors, an assumption that may not hold.

In regard to this clone: Which antigen it targets is not known. The input lacks base qualities; no much larger clone sits a single base away.

The germline V gene (reference sequence) sets CDR1 to GTSNPN and CDR2 to SVGIG. From cysteine to phenylalanine, the CDR3 is 11 amino acids long. Only the CDR3 DNA is retained, 33 bases long and in frame from the first base. V drops 8 bases and J drops 5 bases, leaving 13 bases in between. The cohort comprised several hundred healthy bone marrow donors. At the time of sampling, all cohort members were nominally healthy, though unrecorded immune exposures were likely present. The donor was CMV seropositive and was included in the group of 250 to 300 seropositive cohort members. A peripheral blood sample was collected from each donor, and TCR beta sequencing was performed on peripheral blood mononuclear cells. The Qiagen DNeasy Blood Extraction Kit was used to extract genomic DNA from the blood cell samples. To prepare the library, the immunoSEQ multiplex PCR assay was applied. For the multiplex PCR, a mixture combining 60 forward primers for TCR Vbeta segments and 13 reverse primers for TCR Jbeta segments was used. The CDR3 region of rearranged TCR beta genes was amplified from genomic DNA by a multiplex PCR assay. The Illumina HiSeq System was used to sequence the amplified TCR beta libraries as 87-base-pair reads. Turning to the authors' computational methods: In a later analysis, some 80 million unique TCR beta chains were counted across the approximately 620 repertoires, and roughly 11 million of these chains were shared by at least two donors. Raw reads were error-corrected and collapsed into unique sequences with a nearest-neighbor algorithm that merged closely related sequences to remove PCR and sequencing errors. V, D and J gene segments were assigned by aligning CDR3 sequences to IMGT reference sequences. For a sequence to be retained, at least a six-nucleotide match to both a V gene segment and a J gene segment was required. Rearrangements were classified as productive when the CDR3 lacked stop codons and remained in frame with V and J, and all other rearrangements were classified as non-productive. Following IMGT convention, CDR3 was defined as the stretch from the second conserved V-encoded cysteine up to the conserved J-encoded phenylalanine. The earlier analysis of 500 to 750 of the donors excluded any sequence lacking an unambiguous match to a single V gene segment. An earlier analysis of a few hundred of the donors called V segments functional above 56.7% productive rearrangements and segregating when the between-donor standard deviation exceeded 5%. To diagnose cytomegalovirus status from the catalog of TCR beta chain sequences, a statistical classification framework was built. In a later analysis, V and J genes were assigned by comparing TCR nucleotide sequences against IMGT/GENE-DB human TR gene sequences. A later analysis assigned CDR3 sequences and most-parsimonious VDJ recombination scenarios with the TCRdist pipeline. In a later analysis, every TCR beta chain was defined by the combination of its CDR3 amino acid sequence and its V-gene family, and reads without a unique V-gene family were dropped. In a later analysis, approximately 640 highly shared, low-generation-probability nucleotide sequences were removed to address suspected cross-contamination and a sequencing artifact. In a later analysis, a clonal expansion index was calculated for each public chain from normalized within-repertoire ranks of inferred template counts. A later analysis computed generation probabilities with a VDJ recombination model fitted to out-of-frame rearrangements, and checked the results against IGoR. In a later analysis, hypergeometric tests were used to score TCR-TCR, TCR-HLA and TCR-CMV co-occurrence, with a repertoire-size bias correction applied to TCR pairs. False discovery rates were estimated in a later analysis by permuting HLA or CMV assignments 20 times. In a later analysis, co-occurring TCRs were grouped using DBSCAN, and TCRdist sequence similarity was added for clustering within HLA-allele-positive subsets. Repertoires with fewer than 30,000 or more than 120,000 public chains were left out of co-occurrence clustering, as were five repertoires with anomalous nucleotide sharing. The clones in this table, taken by TCRdb from immuneACCESS, are in-frame only. Not every clone is retained; where verified, under half of the shortfall comes from an unresolved V gene, and the cause of the rest is unknown. V and J calls and clone size are as listed in that table; D and trimming were resolved from the DNA. In this sample the table shows around 230,000 clones, 82% of which occur a single time. 6% of the sample is in the top ten clones.

This sequence was found in a man aged 40-49 years in good health and CMV-seropositive. Recombination connected TRBV30 to TRBJ2-7, and the D gene may be TRBD2, 6 bases matching. Sequenced sample: PBMCs. Here the CDR3 is given as CALARTDEQYF. The bases are TGTGCCCTAGCGCGGACCGACGAGCAGTACTTC.